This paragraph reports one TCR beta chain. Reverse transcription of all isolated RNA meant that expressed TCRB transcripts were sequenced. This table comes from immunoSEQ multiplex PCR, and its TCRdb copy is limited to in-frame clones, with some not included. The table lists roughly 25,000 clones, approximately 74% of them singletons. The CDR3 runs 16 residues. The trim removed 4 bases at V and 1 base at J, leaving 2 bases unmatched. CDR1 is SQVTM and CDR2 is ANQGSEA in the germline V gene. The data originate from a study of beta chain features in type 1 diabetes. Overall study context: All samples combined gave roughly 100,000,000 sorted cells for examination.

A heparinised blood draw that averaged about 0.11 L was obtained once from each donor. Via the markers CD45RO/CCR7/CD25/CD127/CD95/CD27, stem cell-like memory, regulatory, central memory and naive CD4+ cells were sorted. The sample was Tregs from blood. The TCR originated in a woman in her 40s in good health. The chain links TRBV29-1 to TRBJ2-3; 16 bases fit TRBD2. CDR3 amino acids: CSVGGLAGGRTDTQYF. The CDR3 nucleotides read TGCAGCGTTGGGGGACTAGCGGGGGGGCGCACAGATACGCAGTATTTT.